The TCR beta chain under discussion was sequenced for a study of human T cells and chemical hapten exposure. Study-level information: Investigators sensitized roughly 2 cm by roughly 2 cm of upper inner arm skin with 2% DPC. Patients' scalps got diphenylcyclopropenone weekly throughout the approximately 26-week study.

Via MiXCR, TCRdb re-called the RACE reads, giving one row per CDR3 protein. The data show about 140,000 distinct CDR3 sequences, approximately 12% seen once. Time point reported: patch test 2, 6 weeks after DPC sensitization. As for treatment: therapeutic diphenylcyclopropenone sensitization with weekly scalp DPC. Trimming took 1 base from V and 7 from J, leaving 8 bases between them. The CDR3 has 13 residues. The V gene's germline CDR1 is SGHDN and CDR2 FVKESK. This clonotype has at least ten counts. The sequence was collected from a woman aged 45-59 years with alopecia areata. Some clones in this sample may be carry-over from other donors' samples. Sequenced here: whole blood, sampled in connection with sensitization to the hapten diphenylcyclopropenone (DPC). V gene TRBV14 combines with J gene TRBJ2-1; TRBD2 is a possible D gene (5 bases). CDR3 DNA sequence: TGTGCCAGCAGCCAAGTACTAGGGAATGAGCAGTTCTTC. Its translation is CASSQVLGNEQFF. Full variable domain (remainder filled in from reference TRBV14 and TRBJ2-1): EAGVTQFPSHSVIEKGQTVTLRCDPISGHDNLYWYRRVMGKEIKFLLHFVKESKQDESGMPNNRFLAERTGGTYSTLKVQPAELEDSGVYFCASSQVLGNEQFFGPGTRLTVL.